This note documents a single T cell receptor beta chain sequence. Its antigen is not known. Germline values: CDR1 SGHAT, CDR2 FQNNGV. Trimming took 4 bases from V and 2 from J, leaving 9 bases between them. This CDR3 region has 13 residues. The naive CD8 population came from CD45RO-negative cells selected for CCR7, without terminally differentiated effector memory CD45RA+ cells. In the authors' methods: For the immunoSEQ data, sequences were junction-only without quality scores, so filtering differed. The data were produced by immunoSEQ multiplex PCR, yet TCRdb's version contains in-frame clones alone and is incomplete. The V and J calls and the clone size are those of that table, but D and trimming were determined from the DNA. Here the sample spans about 610,000 clones, 95% to 96% being singletons. The data belong to a study of shared clonotypes between healthy human individuals. Study information: Three plates each covered CD4 naive and memory; CD8 naive two, CD8 memory one.

Study outcomes and limitations: Generation probabilities of non-shared clonotypes were lower (relative to those shared by all four donors). Roughly 5% of naive CD4 clonotypes were shared across four donors.

This clonotype was sampled from a woman aged 30 to 39 in good health. The sample was naive CD8+ T cells sorted from blood. The chain is built from TRBV11-2 and TRBJ2-7; no clear D. This CDR3 reads CASSSSTPYEQYF. The CDR3 coding sequence is TGTGCCAGCAGCTCATCGACACCCTACGAGCAGTACTTC.